A selection of T cell receptor beta chains follows, all from one sample in a study of cytomegalovirus exposure and HLA in healthy donors. The method was immunoSEQ multiplex PCR; TCRdb's version includes in-frame clones alone and lacks a portion of them. The sample includes 130,000 to 150,000 clones, 80% of them seen just once. Sequenced input: PBMCs. The receptors originated from a middle-aged man in good health and CMV-seronegative. CDR3s include the opening cysteine and the closing phenylalanine or tryptophan. Each record gives: D gene, V gene, J gene, CDR3 protein. A D gene is named only where the DNA matches it firmly.

d_gene: -
v_gene: TRBV4-3
j_gene: TRBJ1-4
CDR3aa: CASSQDIQDYNEKLFF

d_gene: -
v_gene: TRBV7-3
j_gene: TRBJ2-1
CDR3aa: CASSLKAGNYNEQFF

d_gene: -
v_gene: TRBV15
j_gene: TRBJ2-7
CDR3aa: CATSRAGGGSYEQYF

d_gene: -
v_gene: TRBV5-6
j_gene: TRBJ1-6
CDR3aa: CASSLTGSYNSPLHF

d_gene: -
v_gene: TRBV15
j_gene: TRBJ2-7
CDR3aa: CATSRMIRGSYEQYF

d_gene: -
v_gene: TRBV28
j_gene: TRBJ2-7
CDR3aa: CASSLGTLSYEQYF

d_gene: -
v_gene: TRBV29-1
j_gene: TRBJ2-3
CDR3aa: CSVRTINTDTQYF

d_gene: -
v_gene: TRBV7-9
j_gene: TRBJ2-7
CDR3aa: CASSRGDYEQYF

d_gene: TRBD1
v_gene: TRBV19
j_gene: TRBJ2-3
CDR3aa: CASRRQGSTDTQYF

d_gene: -
v_gene: TRBV15
j_gene: TRBJ1-6
CDR3aa: CATSRVQGSSYNSPLHF

d_gene: -
v_gene: TRBV9
j_gene: TRBJ1-2
CDR3aa: CASSIPTGPYGYTF

d_gene: -
v_gene: TRBV11-2
j_gene: TRBJ1-1
CDR3aa: CASSLDPPRSPEAFF

d_gene: -
v_gene: TRBV6-5
j_gene: TRBJ1-1
CDR3aa: CASSLELHSEAFF

d_gene: -
v_gene: TRBV4-1
j_gene: TRBJ1-4
CDR3aa: CASSPSAGLNEKLFF

d_gene: -
v_gene: TRBV2
j_gene: TRBJ1-6
CDR3aa: CASGQPGTNSPLHF